This T cell receptor (beta chain) was observed in a study of CD4 T cells in relation to SARS-CoV-2 and coronaviruses. Of note for this clone: No antigen is known for it.

TCRdb's copy holds only in-frame clones and misses some; the assay was immunoSEQ multiplex PCR. The sample lists under 20,000 clones; 79% were seen once. The unexposed donors gave CD4+ T cells in about 2010-2019, prior to COVID-19. Isolation of CD4+ T cells took place after about eleven days in culture. This CDR3 comprises 12 residues. The V end lost 2 bases, the J end lost 6 bases, and 6 bases lay between the germline ends. Germline V lookup: CDR1 MDHEN, CDR2 SYDVKM. Sequenced input: CD4+ T cells from PBMCs, cultured in vitro. The rearrangement links TRBV28 to TRBJ2-3; no clear D. This TCR was recovered from a human donor in good health. The CDR3 spells CASSLLGDTQYF. In DNA form, the CDR3 reads TGTGCCAGCAGTTTACTTGGTGATACGCAGTATTTT.